This is a list of T cell receptor beta chains from one sample in a study of CD8 T cell repertoires and HIV-1 epitope variants. Measured with immunoSEQ multiplex PCR; TCRdb has only the in-frame clones, and not every one. Here the sample spans some 100,000 clones, 70% to 75% being singletons. Sequenced material: uncultured baseline CD8+ T cells from peripheral blood mononuclear cells (PBMCs). These receptors were collected from a male donor with HIV. CDR3s include the opening cysteine and the closing phenylalanine or tryptophan. D genes are given only for firm matches. Where a row states a size, it is once, few, many or the class of an expanded clone; other rows omit it.

d_call j_call clone_size v_call cdr3_aa cdr3_nt
TRBD1 TRBJ1-2 . TRBV4-3 CASSQGTGAVGYTF TGCGCCAGCAGCCAAGGCACAGGGGCGGTTGGCTACACCTTC
TRBD2 TRBJ2-7 . TRBV28 CASSPSGGSYEQYF TGTGCCAGCAGTCCCTCGGGAGGGAGTTACGAGCAGTACTTC
TRBD1 TRBJ1-2 few TRBV4-3 CASSHSTGVEDGYTF TGCGCCAGCAGCCACTCCACAGGGGTTGAGGATGGCTACACCTTC
. TRBJ2-1 . TRBV7-3 CASSLSDLTSQFF TGTGCCAGCAGCTTAAGTGATTTGACTTCTCAGTTCTTC
. TRBJ2-3 . TRBV5-5 CASSPLEGGTDTQYF TGTGCCAGCAGCCCCCTGGAAGGGGGGACAGATACGCAGTATTTT
TRBD1 TRBJ1-2 few TRBV4-2 CASSQENRGSYGYTF TGTGCCAGCAGCCAAGAGAACAGGGGCAGCTATGGCTACACCTTC
. TRBJ2-7 . TRBV18 CASSPTLRQDPDF TGTGCCAGCTCACCGACCTTGCGACAGGATCCAGACTTC
TRBD1 TRBJ2-6 . TRBV4-1 CASSQDRAGGVPGANVLTF TGCGCCAGCAGCCAAGATAGGGCAGGGGGCGTCCCTGGGGCCAACGTCCTGACTTTC
. TRBJ2-1 . TRBV18 CASSPGSAYNEQFF TGTGCCAGCTCACCAGGGTCCGCCTACAATGAGCAGTTCTTC
TRBD1 TRBJ2-7 . TRBV19 CASKGTVGYEQYF TGTGCCAGTAAGGGGACAGTCGGCTACGAGCAGTACTTC
TRBD1 TRBJ1-1 . TRBV15 CATSTGQALLNTEAFF TGTGCCACCAGCACTGGACAGGCCCTTCTCAACACTGAAGCTTTCTTT
. TRBJ2-5 . TRBV7-2 CASSLMGAPQETQYF TGTGCCAGCAGCTTGATGGGGGCCCCCCAAGAGACCCAGTACTTC
. TRBJ2-5 . TRBV5-1 CASMVLSGETQYF TGCGCCAGCATGGTCCTCTCGGGGGAGACCCAGTACTTC
. TRBJ2-3 . TRBV5-1 CASSLEAPSSTDTQYF TGCGCCAGCAGCTTGGAAGCGCCTTCTAGCACAGATACGCAGTATTTT
. TRBJ1-3 . TRBV5-1 CASRASSNSGNTIYF TGCGCCAGCAGAGCCTCCTCTAACTCTGGAAACACCATATATTTT
. TRBJ2-3 . TRBV7-2 CASSERGGRTDTQYF TGTGCCAGCAGCGAGAGGGGGGGCCGCACAGATACGCAGTATTTT
. TRBJ2-1 . TRBV27 CASSAILRGEEQFF TGTGCCAGCAGTGCCATCCTTAGAGGGGAGGAGCAGTTCTTC
. TRBJ2-5 . TRBV7-2 CASSLEVWGPQYF TGTGCCAGCAGCTTAGAGGTTTGGGGGCCCCAGTACTTC
TRBD1 TRBJ1-1 once TRBV2 CASSEIGGMVEAFF TGTGCCAGCAGTGAAATAGGGGGCATGGTTGAAGCTTTCTTT
TRBD1 TRBJ2-2 few TRBV7-8 CASSLGTGLTGELFF TGTGCCAGCAGCTTGGGGACAGGGCTCACCGGGGAGCTGTTTTTT
. TRBJ2-7 few TRBV28 CASSSPLRDEQYF TGTGCCAGCAGTTCCCCGCTAAGAGACGAGCAGTACTTC
. TRBJ1-1 . TRBV6-5 CASSRSSNMNTEAFF TGTGCCAGCAGTCGCAGCAGCAATATGAACACTGAAGCTTTCTTT
. TRBJ2-7 . TRBV7-2 CASSLAGVRMGGSPYEQYF TGTGCCAGCAGCTTAGCAGGGGTTCGCATGGGGGGCTCCCCCTACGAGCAGTACTTC
TRBD2 TRBJ2-3 . TRBV15 CATSETSPADTQYF TGTGCCACCTCCGAGACTAGCCCCGCAGATACGCAGTATTTT
. TRBJ1-1 . TRBV6-5 CASSVFLGLNTEAFF TGTGCCAGCAGTGTCTTCCTAGGGTTGAACACTGAAGCTTTCTTT
. TRBJ1-1 once TRBV27 CASLPTGRGNTEAFF TGTGCCAGCCTACCTACTGGCCGAGGGAACACTGAAGCTTTCTTT
. TRBJ2-7 . TRBV5-1 CASSLEGSRGVYEQYF TGCGCCAGCAGCTTGGAAGGGAGCCGCGGGGTTTACGAGCAGTACTTC
. TRBJ2-7 . TRBV7-9 CASSFIPSWEQYF TGTGCCAGCAGCTTTATCCCGTCGTGGGAGCAGTACTTC
TRBD1 TRBJ1-2 . TRBV5-1 CASERTGTGEGYTF TGCGCCAGCGAGAGGACCGGGACAGGGGAAGGCTACACCTTC
. TRBJ2-5 . TRBV7-3 CASSPSGAQETQYF TGTGCCAGCAGCCCTAGTGGGGCGCAAGAGACCCAGTACTTC
TRBD2 TRBJ2-1 . TRBV27 CASSLRAGGIYNEQFF TGTGCCAGCAGTTTAAGAGCGGGAGGGATCTACAATGAGCAGTTCTTC
. TRBJ1-1 . TRBV4-3 CASSQDWSDSNTEAFF TGCGCCAGCAGCCAAGATTGGTCCGACTCAAACACTGAAGCTTTCTTT
. TRBJ1-2 . TRBV9 CASSVDQVVRGYTF TGTGCCAGCAGCGTAGATCAGGTGGTACGTGGCTACACCTTC
. TRBJ1-4 . TRBV6-1 CASLDRATNEKLFF TGTGCCAGCCTCGACCGTGCAACTAATGAAAAACTGTTTTTT
TRBD1 TRBJ1-2 few TRBV4-2 CASSQAGQGDYGYTF TGTGCCAGCAGCCAAGCGGGACAGGGTGACTATGGCTACACCTTC
. TRBJ2-7 . TRBV7-6 CASSLLVGSYEQYF TGTGCCAGCAGCTTATTGGTAGGATCCTACGAGCAGTACTTC
TRBD1 TRBJ1-1 . TRBV2 CATRDREETEAFF TGTGCCACCCGGGACAGGGAAGAAACTGAAGCTTTCTTT
. TRBJ1-2 few TRBV5-5 CASRIPEIKGYTF TGTGCCAGCAGAATCCCGGAGATTAAAGGCTACACCTTC
. TRBJ2-3 . TRBV27 CASSPQGRTTDTQYF TGTGCCAGCAGTCCCCAGGGTCGGACGACAGATACGCAGTATTTT
TRBD1 TRBJ2-1 . TRBV6-5 CASSLGQPYNEQFF TGTGCCAGCAGTCTGGGACAGCCCTACAATGAGCAGTTCTTC
TRBD2 TRBJ2-5 . TRBV27 CASSTGLAGAQETQYF TGTGCCAGCAGTACGGGACTAGCGGGGGCTCAAGAGACCCAGTACTTC
. TRBJ1-1 . TRBV4-1 CASSQVWGTEAFF TGCGCCAGCAGCCAAGTGTGGGGAACTGAAGCTTTCTTT
TRBD1 TRBJ2-3 once TRBV6-5 CASRDRVADTQYF TGTGCCAGCAGGGACAGGGTGGCAGATACGCAGTATTTT
. TRBJ1-6 . TRBV7-9 CASSLAAYNSPLHF TGTGCCAGCAGCCTTGCGGCTTATAATTCACCCCTCCACTTT
. TRBJ2-7 once TRBV5-5 CASSLVVSTYYEQYF TGTGCCAGCAGCTTGGTAGTTTCGACCTACTACGAGCAGTACTTC